The 28 T cell receptor beta chains listed next were all sequenced from one sample in a study of TIL therapy for anti-PD-1-resistant metastatic lung cancer. The time point was: pre-treatment sample, taken before nivolumab and TIL therapy. The libraries were made with immunoSEQ v3. The data were produced by immunoSEQ multiplex PCR, yet TCRdb's version contains in-frame clones alone and is incomplete. The sample lists some 37,000 clones; less than 85% were seen once. Material: blood, obtained at baseline. The receptors come from a person between 25 and 79 years old with non-small cell lung cancer.

Concerning this clone itself: One end of the junction is discordant with germline, which a read error may explain. V gene TRBV5-6 combines with J gene TRBJ2-5; D perhaps matches TRBD2 (6 bases). This CDR3 spans 14 amino acids. Per the germline V gene, CDR1 is SGHDT and CDR2 is YYEEEE. The CDR3, as DNA: TGTGCCAGCAGCGGAGGGAACCAAGGACGAACCGTCAACTTC. Translating gives CASSGGNQGRTVNF.

The chain combines TRBV6-5 with TRBJ1-2, with a possible D match to TRBD1 (6 bases). Trimming removed 8 bases from V and 2 bases from J, with 15 bases in between. Germline-derived CDR1 and CDR2 are MNHEY and SVGAGI. The CDR3 has 14 residues. CDR3 loop: CASGENRANYGYTF. CDR3 in DNA: TGTGCCAGCGGGGAGAACAGGGCGAACTATGGCTACACCTTC.

This clone was recorded once. CDR3 nucleotides: TGTGCCAGCAGCTTCTTTGTGTCTAACTATGGCTACACCTTC. It is translated as CASSFFVSNYGYTF. The chain links TRBV5-4 to TRBJ1-2; D gene ambiguous. The V end was cut by 2 bases, the J end by 0 bases, with 8 bases between. Per germline, CDR1 SGHNT and CDR2 YYREEE (reference sequence). There are 14 residues in the CDR3.

For the CDR3, the DNA is TGCATCATTACCGAGGGGGAAAAACTGTTTTTT. Translated: CIITEGEKLFF. V gene TRBV29-1 combines with J gene TRBJ1-4; D perhaps matches TRBD1 (5 bases). Germline V gene lookup returns CDR1 SQVTM and CDR2 ANQGSEA. The length of the CDR3 is 11 residues.

This clone has a handful of counts. The chain has TRBV29-1 and TRBJ1-1, with D perhaps matching TRBD1 (6 bases). Germline V lookup: CDR1 SQVTM, CDR2 ANQGSEA. The germline V and J ends were trimmed by 4 bases and 4 bases, with 19 bases remaining between them. The CDR3 is 15 amino acids. The CDR3 loop is CSVGERGPTVTEAFF. Here the CDR3 DNA reads TGCAGCGTTGGCGAACGGGGGCCAACCGTCACTGAAGCTTTCTTT.

V gene TRBV5-5 combines with J gene TRBJ2-7; weak D call: TRBD1 (6 bases). Trimming cost V 4 bases and J 1 base, with 12 bases left between them. The CDR3 length is 14 residues. Per germline, CDR1 SGHKS and CDR2 YYEKEE (reference sequence). The CDR3 DNA is TGTGCCAGCAGCCGCCGACAGGAATCCTACGAGCAGTACTTC. It translates to CASSRRQESYEQYF. Full variable domain (rest looked up from reference TRBV5-5 and TRBJ2-7): DAGVTQSPTHLIKTRGQQVTLRCSPISGHKSVSWYQQVLGQGPQFIFQYYEKEERGRGNFPDRFSARQFPNYSSELNVNALLLGDSALYLCASSRRQESYEQYFGPGTRLTVT.

This clone was counted only a few times. V usage is TRBV25-1 and J usage is TRBJ2-2; 8 bases are a match to TRBD2. After removal of 7 bases from V and 5 bases from J, the junction contained 6 bases not matched to a gene. The germline gives CDR1 MGHDK, CDR2 SYGVNS. The CDR3 has 14 amino acids. The CDR3 loop is CASTPGTRTGELFF. CDR3 DNA: TGTGCCAGCACCCCCGGGACTAGGACCGGGGAGCTGTTTTTT.

The rearrangement links TRBV9 to TRBJ1-1, with a weak D call TRBD1 (6 bases). Germline V gene lookup returns CDR1 SGDLS and CDR2 YYNGEE. The CDR3 spans 14 residues. Trimming shortened V by 0 bases and J by 3 bases, and 9 bases separated the two germline ends. CDR3 bases: TGTGCCAGCAGCGTAGCAGGGGATGACACTGAAGCTTTCTTT. Translation gives CASSVAGDDTEAFF.

Only one count was recorded for this clone. The chain uses TRBV7-3 and TRBJ2-5; D is uncertain. Trimming took off 1 base at V and 4 bases at J, with 7 bases between the two ends. The CDR3 has 13 amino acids. CDR1 and CDR2 (germline): SGHTA, FQGTGA. The CDR3 DNA reads TGTGCCAGCAGCTTAATTTTGGGAGAGACCCAGTACTTC. Protein product: CASSLILGETQYF.

For the CDR3, the DNA is TGTGCCAGCAGGGGTGACAATCAGCCCCAGCATTTT. This translates into CASRGDNQPQHF. V gene TRBV6-1 combines with J gene TRBJ1-5; D is ambiguous. CDR3 length: 12 residues. Trimming took off 6 bases at V and 3 bases at J, with 6 bases between the two ends. Germline lookup yields CDR1 MNHNS and CDR2 SASEGT.

The chain uses TRBV28 and TRBJ2-3, with 7 bases matching TRBD2. The V gene's germline CDR1 is MDHEN and CDR2 SYDVKM. The junction had 6 bases not matched to a gene; V was cut back by 3 bases and J by 3 bases. CDR3 size: 15 residues. Here the CDR3 reads CASSFMTGGTDTQYF. CDR3 nucleotide sequence: TGTGCCAGCAGTTTTATGACGGGAGGAACAGATACGCAGTATTTT.

This clone occurred a few times. V usage is TRBV29-1 and J usage is TRBJ1-1, with TRBD1 as a possible D gene (5 bases). The germline gives CDR1 SQVTM, CDR2 ANQGSEA. CDR3 length equals 13 residues. V lost 5 bases to trimming and J lost 1 base, with 11 bases between them. This CDR3 reads CSVKGDGNTEAFF. The CDR3 DNA follows: TGCAGCGTTAAAGGGGACGGGAACACTGAAGCTTTCTTT.

This sequence joins TRBV4-2 and TRBJ1-2; D uncertain. Germline V CDR1 and CDR2: LGHNA, YNFKEQ. V lost 1 base and J 2 bases, leaving 2 bases between the germline ends. This CDR3 has 12 residues. This CDR3 reads CASSQANYGYTF. DNA for the CDR3: TGTGCCAGCAGCCAAGCGAACTATGGCTACACCTTC.

This rearrangement joins TRBV7-8 to TRBJ1-1; D gene ambiguous. The CDR3 runs to 13 residues. The V end was cut by 8 bases, the J end by 5 bases, with 15 bases between. The germline gives CDR1 SGHVS, CDR2 FQNEAQ. The CDR3 protein is CASEVGSSTEAFF. CDR3 nucleotide sequence: TGTGCCAGCGAGGTGGGCTCAAGTACTGAAGCTTTCTTT.

This clone was found a few times. This chain links TRBV2 with TRBJ2-3; 9 nucleotides line up with TRBD2. The junction had 10 bases not matched to a gene; V was cut back by 7 bases and J by 8 bases. The CDR3 length is 14 residues. The germline CDR1 and CDR2 sequences are SNHLY and FYNNEI. CDR3 DNA: TGTGCCAGCATTCGAGGCGGGGGGGCCTCTACGCAGTATTTT. Residues: CASIRGGGASTQYF. The full variable domain, completed using reference TRBV2 and TRBJ2-3, is EPEVTQTPSHQVTQMGQEVILRCVPISNHLYFYWYRQILGQKVEFLVSFYNNEISEKSEIFDDQFSVERPDGSNFTLKIRSTKLEDSAMYFCASIRGGGASTQYFGPGTRLTVL.

The table lists this clone with a count of one. The chain couples TRBV7-8 to TRBJ1-2; possible D gene TRBD1, 6 bases. The germline gives CDR1 SGHVS, CDR2 FQNEAQ. CDR3 length equals 15 residues. V shed 3 bases and J shed 2 bases, with 13 bases lying between them. The chain's CDR3 is CASSLSAGTNYGYTF. Here the CDR3 DNA reads TGTGCCAGCAGCTTGTCGGCAGGGACAAACTATGGCTACACCTTC.

The chain links TRBV28 to TRBJ1-2; D is uncertain. With 5 bases removed from V and 2 bases from J, the gap between germline ends came to 9 bases. The germline V gene has CDR1 MDHEN and CDR2 SYDVKM. This CDR3 contains 13 residues. The CDR3, as DNA: TGTGCCAGCAGTCAACCAGGCAACTATGGCTACACCTTC. It encodes CASSQPGNYGYTF.

V gene TRBV28 combines with J gene TRBJ2-2, with 7 bases matching TRBD1. The CDR3 runs to 14 residues. The V segment lost 3 bases and the J segment 4 bases; nucleotides outside the gene matches: 2. Germline V gene data show CDR1 as MDHEN and CDR2 as SYDVKM. The CDR3 nucleotides are TGTGCCAGCAGTTTGGGACAGCTCACCGGGGAGCTGTTTTTT. This sequence encodes CASSLGQLTGELFF.

The chain is built from TRBV5-5 and TRBJ2-2, with 11 bases matching TRBD1. The length of the CDR3 is 15 residues. Trimming cost V 5 bases and J 2 bases; bases outside gene matches: 2. Germline CDR1 is SGHKS and CDR2 is YYEKEE (reference sequence). CDR3 residues: CASRGQGANTGELFF. The CDR3 coding sequence is TGTGCCAGCAGAGGACAGGGGGCTAACACCGGGGAGCTGTTTTTT.

The rearrangement joins TRBV7-6 to TRBJ2-3; the match to TRBD1 covers 9 bases. V lost 5 bases and J lost 0; bases outside the gene matches: 6. Germline lookup yields CDR1 SGHVS and CDR2 FNYEAQ. The CDR3 totals 16 residues. CDR3 coding DNA: TGTGCCAGCAGCGCCCGGACAGGGGAGAGCACAGATACGCAGTATTTT. It is translated as CASSARTGESTDTQYF.

This chain uses TRBV4-2 with TRBJ2-1; no clear D gene. The germline V gene encodes CDR1 LGHNA and CDR2 YNFKEQ. The CDR3 is 15 amino acids. V was pared by 4 bases and J by 4 bases, with 14 bases between. CDR3 nucleotide sequence: TGTGCCAGCAGCCGCCCCATGCGGAGTTACAATGAGCAGTTCTTC. Its translation: CASSRPMRSYNEQFF.

The table lists this clone with a count of one. This rearrangement joins TRBV28 to TRBJ1-1; 7 nucleotides line up with TRBD1. The CDR3 covers 15 residues. The germline V gene has CDR1 MDHEN and CDR2 SYDVKM. The trim removed 3 bases at V and 1 base at J, leaving 5 bases unmatched. The CDR3 coding sequence is TGTGCCAGCAGTTTTTCGGACAGGCGGAACACTGAAGCTTTCTTT. Protein: CASSFSDRRNTEAFF.

The chain is built from TRBV7-9 and TRBJ2-3; no firm D call. The CDR3 is 15 amino acids. Between the trimmed V and J ends, which lost 1 base and 2 bases, there was a span of 10 bases. Germline CDR1 and CDR2: SEHNR and FQNEAQ (reference sequence). Written as DNA, the CDR3 is TGTGCCAGCAGCTTAGTCAACCCGGTCACAGATACGCAGTATTTT. It specifies CASSLVNPVTDTQYF.

In this sample, this clone turned up a few times. The chain is built from TRBV7-9 and TRBJ1-4, with D perhaps matching TRBD1 (5 bases). Germline-derived CDR1 and CDR2 are SEHNR and FQNEAQ (reference sequence). There are 14 residues in the CDR3. Trimming cost V 2 bases and J 2 bases, with 6 bases left between them. This CDR3 is CASSLSGTNEKLFF. Written as DNA, the CDR3 is TGTGCCAGCAGCTTATCAGGGACTAATGAAAAACTGTTTTTT.

The genes are TRBV7-9 and TRBJ1-5; D uncertain. This CDR3 has 13 amino acids. Germline assignment: CDR1 SEHNR and CDR2 FQNEAQ (reference sequence). V was trimmed by 0 bases and J by 4 bases, leaving 4 bases between them. CDR3 nucleotide sequence: TGTGCCAGCAGCTTAGCCCGGAATCAGCCCCAGCATTTT. This sequence encodes CASSLARNQPQHF.

The chain recombines TRBV27 with TRBJ2-3, with D maybe TRBD1 (6 bases). This CDR3 has 19 residues. Trimming took off 5 bases at V and 3 bases at J, with 27 bases between the two ends. Germline V lookup: CDR1 MNHEY, CDR2 SMNVEV (reference sequence). CDR3 DNA sequence: TGTGCCAGCAGTCCAAGGGGTTCGGCCACCGAGGGGGAGACAGATACGCAGTATTTT. Protein sequence: CASSPRGSATEGETDTQYF.

This chain links TRBV7-3 with TRBJ2-5; TRBD1 or TRBD2 may be the D gene (6 bases each). The V gene lost 5 bases and the J gene lost 9 bases, with 22 bases spanning the gap. There are 15 residues in the CDR3. CDR1 and CDR2 from the germline V gene are SGHTA and FQGTGA. The CDR3 is CASSPSGGQGGAQYF. The CDR3 DNA follows: TGTGCCAGCAGCCCAAGTGGGGGCCAGGGAGGCGCCCAGTACTTC. Complete variable domain (other parts from reference TRBV7-3 and TRBJ2-5): GAGVSQTPSNKVTEKGKYVELRCDPISGHTALYWYRQSLGQGPEFLIYFQGTGAADDSGLPNDRFFAVRPEGSVSTLKIQRTERGDSAVYLCASSPSGGQGGAQYFGPGTRLLVL.

V is TRBV6-4 and J is TRBJ2-3; 9 bases line up with TRBD2. The germline gives CDR1 MRHNA, CDR2 SNTAGT. The CDR3 runs to 14 residues. V lost 5 bases and J lost 3; bases outside the gene matches: 3. The CDR3: CASSLLAGTDTQYF. The CDR3 DNA reads as TGTGCCAGCAGTTTGCTAGCGGGGACAGATACGCAGTATTTT.